Listed below are T cell receptor beta chains from one sample, sequenced in a study of shared clonotypes between healthy human individuals. The protocol was immunoSEQ multiplex PCR, while the TCRdb copy is restricted to in-frame clones and leaves out a portion. The sample gives approximately 2.4 million clones, under 97% of which show up once; around 0.13% is in the top ten. Sequenced input: naive CD4+ T cells sorted from blood. Every receptor here comes from a man between 18 and 29 years old in good health. Both conserved end residues are part of each CDR3. The D gene is left open where the match is weak. The size of a clone is reported for some rows only, either as once, few or many, or as a class for expanded clones.

d_gene,v_gene,j_gene,abundance,CDR3nt,CDR3aa
.,TRBV30,TRBJ1-3,.,TGTGCCTGGAGTAACAGTGATGGAAACACCATATATTTT,CAWSNSDGNTIYF
TRBD1,TRBV6-1,TRBJ1-1,.,TGTGCCAGCACTGTGACAGGGGGCACTGAAGCTTTCTTT,CASTVTGGTEAFF
TRBD2,TRBV5-4,TRBJ2-2,.,TGTGCCAGCAGCACCCGGGGGGTAATGGTCGGGGAGCTGTTTTTT,CASSTRGVMVGELFF
TRBD1,TRBV30,TRBJ1-6,.,TGTGCCTGGCACCCAGGGGGGTGGAATTCACCCCTCCACTTT,CAWHPGGWNSPLHF
TRBD2,TRBV5-1,TRBJ2-3,.,TGCGCCAGCAGCCCTTCGGGGGGGAGCACAGATACGCAGTATTTT,CASSPSGGSTDTQYF
.,TRBV6-1,TRBJ1-5,.,TGTGCCACCATTGACCCGGGTGAGCCCCAGCATTTT,CATIDPGEPQHF
TRBD1,TRBV15,TRBJ1-5,.,TGTGCCACCAGCAGTGACAGGGGCAATCAGCCCCAGCATTTT,CATSSDRGNQPQHF
.,TRBV6-6,TRBJ1-1,.,TGTGCCAGCCTTCCCGGGGGGGGTAACACTGAAGCTTTCTTT,CASLPGGGNTEAFF
TRBD1,TRBV5-1,TRBJ2-7,.,TGCGCCAGCAGCTTGTCTACGGGACAGGGAACCTACGAGCAGTACTTC,CASSLSTGQGTYEQYF
.,TRBV9,TRBJ2-7,once,TGTGCCAGCAGTCGGGGGACCCTCGAGTACGAGCAGTACTTC,CASSRGTLEYEQYF
.,TRBV30,TRBJ2-3,.,TGTGCCTGGATTCCTAGGGGGACAGATACGCAGTATTTT,CAWIPRGTDTQYF
.,TRBV6-5,TRBJ1-4,few,TGTGCCAGCCGCCTGGATGGGACTAATGAAAAACTGTTTTTT,CASRLDGTNEKLFF
.,TRBV2,TRBJ2-7,.,TGTGCCAGCAGTGAAGTTGGGTTTTCGGACAGCCTAAGTTGGGAGCAGTACTTC,CASSEVGFSDSLSWEQYF
.,TRBV2,TRBJ1-1,.,TGTGCCAGCACCGTTGGAGGCTCAGAAGCTTTCTTT,CASTVGGSEAFF
.,TRBV18,TRBJ2-3,few,TGTGCCAGCTCACCCCCGAGCACAGATACGCAGTATTTT,CASSPPSTDTQYF
.,TRBV14,TRBJ1-2,.,TGTGCCAGCAGCCAAGGGAACGCCATGGACTACACCTTC,CASSQGNAMDYTF
.,TRBV18,TRBJ1-1,.,TGTGCCAGCTCACCACAAGTCAGGGATGAAGCTTTCTTT,CASSPQVRDEAFF
.,TRBV10-3,TRBJ2-2,.,TGTGCCATCAGTTCGGACTATAACACCGGGGAGCTGTTTTTT,CAISSDYNTGELFF
.,TRBV6-5,TRBJ2-1,once,TGTGCCAGCAGATCAAAGAGCAGGGGTTTGGGTGAGCAGTTCTTC,CASRSKSRGLGEQFF
TRBD2,TRBV2,TRBJ2-7,once,TGTGCCAGCAGTGAGAAGCAGGGACTAGCGGACTACGAGCAGTACTTC,CASSEKQGLADYEQYF
TRBD2,TRBV7-9,TRBJ2-7,.,TGTGCCAGCAGCTTAGGGGAGGGGTCCTACGAGCAGTACTTC,CASSLGEGSYEQYF
.,TRBV6-5,TRBJ1-1,.,TGTGCCAGCAAAAGGGGCCACACTGAAGCTTTCTTT,CASKRGHTEAFF
TRBD1,TRBV9,TRBJ1-4,.,TGTGCCAGCAGCCCGGACAGGAATAATGAAAAACTGTTTTTT,CASSPDRNNEKLFF
TRBD1,TRBV12-5,TRBJ1-1,.,TGTGCTAGTGGTTTGAGGGGGCGCGACACTGAAGCTTTCTTT,CASGLRGRDTEAFF
.,TRBV5-6,TRBJ1-1,few,TGTGCCAGCAGCTTGATCAACCAGAACACTGAAGCTTTCTTT,CASSLINQNTEAFF
.,TRBV6-6,TRBJ2-1,.,TGTGCCAGCAGTTACTCGAGGGTCATTGTTGAGCAGTTCTTC,CASSYSRVIVEQFF
TRBD2,TRBV10-3,TRBJ2-3,.,TGTGCCATCAGTGGCGGGGGGGCGAAAGATACGCAGTATTTT,CAISGGGAKDTQYF
.,TRBV7-2,TRBJ2-7,.,TGTGCCAGCAGCTTACCCGCAGCATCCTACGAGCAGTACTTC,CASSLPAASYEQYF
TRBD1,TRBV6-1,TRBJ1-1,.,TGTGCCAGCAGCGCGACAGGGGCCACTGAAGCTTTCTTT,CASSATGATEAFF
.,TRBV7-9,TRBJ1-1,.,TGTGCCAGCAGCCCCTACCTGCTGACAGGTCCCGAAGCTTTCTTT,CASSPYLLTGPEAFF
TRBD1,TRBV5-1,TRBJ1-1,few,TGCGCCAGCAGCGCGGGCGGGACAGGGGTCACTGAAGCTTTCTTT,CASSAGGTGVTEAFF
TRBD1,TRBV27,TRBJ2-7,.,TGTGCCAGCAGTTTAGAGGGACAGGGTTCTAGCGAGCAGTACTTC,CASSLEGQGSSEQYF
TRBD1,TRBV6-1,TRBJ1-5,.,TGTGCCAGCAGTGAGACAGGGGGAAATCAGCCCCAGCATTTT,CASSETGGNQPQHF
.,TRBV27,TRBJ1-2,.,TGTGCCAGCAGGCCAGCACAGGGTGGCTACACCTTC,CASRPAQGGYTF
TRBD1,TRBV6-5,TRBJ2-3,.,TGTGCCAGCAGAAGGGGGCGAACAGATACGCAGTATTTT,CASRRGRTDTQYF
.,TRBV6-6,TRBJ1-6,.,TGTGCCAGCAGTTATGGGCAGGATAATTCACCCCTCCACTTT,CASSYGQDNSPLHF
TRBD2,TRBV9,TRBJ2-1,.,TGTGCCAGCAGCGTCGGACTAGCGTACAATGAGCAGTTCTTC,CASSVGLAYNEQFF
.,TRBV21-1,TRBJ2-4,.,TGTGCCAGCAGCCGATGGTCGACAGGCCCCCTAGCCAAAAACATTCAGTACTTC,CASSRWSTGPLAKNIQYF
.,TRBV5-4,TRBJ1-1,.,TGTGCCAGCAGCAAGGGACAAAACACTGAAGCTTTCTTT,CASSKGQNTEAFF
.,TRBV5-1,TRBJ2-5,.,TGCGCCAGCAGCTTTAACTTCCAAGAGACCCAGTACTTC,CASSFNFQETQYF
TRBD2,TRBV5-1,TRBJ2-2,once,TGCGCCAGCAGTCCGGGACTAGCGGGGGCCGGGGAGCTGTTTTTT,CASSPGLAGAGELFF
.,TRBV6-1,TRBJ1-1,.,TGTGCCAGCAGTGAAAACCAGGGCGCCGGCACTGAAGCTTTCTTT,CASSENQGAGTEAFF
TRBD2,TRBV7-6,TRBJ2-7,.,TGTGCCAGCAGCTTAGGATGGGACTACTCCTACGAGCAGTACTTC,CASSLGWDYSYEQYF
.,TRBV7-8,TRBJ2-3,.,TGTGCCAGCAGCTTGACCCGGGCCCCCGGCCTCGATACGCAGTATTTT,CASSLTRAPGLDTQYF
.,TRBV11-2,TRBJ2-3,once,TGTGCCAGCAGTCTTCAGGGGGATACGCAGTATTTT,CASSLQGDTQYF
.,TRBV5-1,TRBJ1-2,.,TGCGCCAGCAGCCAGGACGGCGGTGGGTATGGCTACACCTTC,CASSQDGGGYGYTF
.,TRBV2,TRBJ2-7,.,TGTGCCAGCAACTTACAGGGATCCTCCTCCTACGAGCAGTACTTC,CASNLQGSSSYEQYF
.,TRBV27,TRBJ2-5,.,TGTGCCAGCAAGGGCGGAAACCAAGAGACCCAGTACTTC,CASKGGNQETQYF
TRBD1,TRBV28,TRBJ2-4,.,TGTGCCAGCAGTCTAGTCGGGACAGGGGGCTTGTCCAAAAACATTCAGTACTTC,CASSLVGTGGLSKNIQYF
TRBD2,TRBV7-9,TRBJ2-2,.,TGTGCCAGCCGGGAGGGAGTGAACACCGGGGAGCTGTTTTTT,CASREGVNTGELFF
TRBD2,TRBV2,TRBJ2-1,.,TGTGCCAGCAGTGTCCCACTAGCGGGAGGGATTAATGAGCAGTTCTTC,CASSVPLAGGINEQFF
.,TRBV11-3,TRBJ2-5,.,TGTGCCAGCAGCTCTGGGGGCCTCCAAGAGACCCAGTACTTC,CASSSGGLQETQYF
.,TRBV28,TRBJ2-5,once,TGTGCCAGCAGTTTCTCTAAGCCGGAGACCCAGTACTTC,CASSFSKPETQYF